Shown below are 23 T cell receptor beta chains from a single sample sequenced in a study of T cell responses to AZD1222 COVID-19 vaccine. Sequencing used immunoSEQ multiplex PCR; TCRdb keeps in-frame clones, though not all of them. The sample includes around 200,000 clones, over 85% of them seen just once. The input for sequencing was peripheral blood, taken on day 0 of AZD1222 vaccination. These receptor sequences come from an adult in good health.

Only one count was recorded for this clone. The V gene is TRBV5-1, the J gene TRBJ2-3; D call uncertain. The CDR3 has 14 residues. Trimming stripped 2 bases from V and 1 base from J, with 8 bases between. The V gene's germline CDR1 is SGHRS and CDR2 YFSETQ. CDR3 loop: CASSLNGRTDTQYF. DNA of the CDR3: TGCGCCAGCAGCTTAAACGGGCGCACAGATACGCAGTATTTT.

This chain joins TRBV6-6 and TRBJ1-1; D gene uncertain. Germline CDR1 is MNHNY and CDR2 is SVGAGI (reference sequence). The CDR3 contains 14 residues. Trimming shortened V by 6 bases and J by 0 bases, and 11 bases separated the two germline ends. The CDR3 sequence: CASRGLLMNTEAFF. The CDR3 nucleotides read TGTGCCAGCAGGGGCCTATTAATGAACACTGAAGCTTTCTTT.

The chain employs TRBV16 and TRBJ1-1; D is ambiguous. The germline V gene encodes CDR1 KGHSY and CDR2 FQNENV. The CDR3 contains 15 residues. V was shortened by 0 bases and J by 5 bases, with 13 bases between the two germline ends. Written as DNA, the CDR3 is TGTGCCAGCAGCCAATCATTCCAAGGTAGGACTGAAGCTTTCTTT. Translated, it gives CASSQSFQGRTEAFF.

Notes on this clone: A much larger clone differs from this one at a single base, so this may be a read error. Here the CDR3 reads CASRHRQGANMNTEAFF. The CDR3 nucleotides are TGTGCCAGCAGACATAGACAGGGGGCTAACATGAACACTGAAGCTTTCTTT. The chain joins TRBV11-2 to TRBJ1-1, with 10 bases that match TRBD1. The CDR3 is made up of 17 amino acids. V trimming: 6 bases; J trimming: 0 bases; junction bases outside the gene matches: 10. Germline-derived CDR1 and CDR2 are SGHAT and FQNNGV.

The chain couples TRBV7-6 to TRBJ1-1; weak D call: TRBD1 (5 bases). Trimming took off 1 base at V and 3 bases at J, with 15 bases between the two ends. This CDR3 is 16 amino acids long. CDR1 is SGHVS and CDR2 is FNYEAQ in the germline V gene. The CDR3 coding sequence is TGTGCCAGCAGCTTAGTCGGGATTCGAGGGGACACTGAAGCTTTCTTT. The encoded protein is CASSLVGIRGDTEAFF.

The V gene is TRBV5-1, the J gene TRBJ1-1; TRBD1 matches at 7 bases. The V gene's germline CDR1 is SGHRS and CDR2 YFSETQ. Germline trimming cut 4 bases from V and 3 bases from J; bases unmatched to any gene: 6. The CDR3 loop spans 14 amino acids. The CDR3 spells CASSMTGRDTEAFF. CDR3 DNA sequence: TGCGCCAGCAGCATGACAGGGCGTGACACTGAAGCTTTCTTT.

About this clone: It is unclear where the CDR3 begins or ends on the DNA, so no DNA is shown, and the CDR3 is as TCRdb lists it. This chain links TRBV28 with TRBJ1-5. Germline CDR1 is MDHEN and CDR2 is SYDVKM. The CDR3 is made up of 15 amino acids, end residues included. This chain's CDR3 is CASSSSQPGDQPQHF.

The chain carries TRBV7-6 and TRBJ1-1; the D gene is possibly TRBD1 (5 bases). V lost 1 base to trimming and J lost 0 bases, with 12 bases between them. The CDR3 covers 16 residues. The germline gives CDR1 SGHVS, CDR2 FNYEAQ. CDR3: CASSLGEGRVNTEAFF. In nucleotides, the CDR3 is TGTGCCAGCAGCTTAGGAGAGGGGAGGGTGAACACTGAAGCTTTCTTT.

This chain uses TRBV19 with TRBJ1-1; tentative D call: TRBD1 (6 bases). The CDR3 has 11 residues. Trimming pared 7 bases from V and 6 bases from J, leaving 9 bases between. Per the germline V gene, CDR1 is LNHDA and CDR2 is SQIVND (reference sequence). The CDR3 nucleotides read TGTGCCAGTAAGGGGGGATCTGAAGCTTTCTTT. It translates to CASKGGSEAFF.

The chain combines TRBV19 with TRBJ2-3, with 7 bases identical to TRBD2. The CDR3 spans 15 residues. Germline trimming cut 5 bases from V and 4 bases from J; bases unmatched to any gene: 9. Germline values: CDR1 LNHDA, CDR2 SQIVND (reference sequence). CDR3 bases: TGTGCCAGTAGTGGTGGCGGGGGTTATCCAGATACGCAGTATTTT. It translates to CASSGGGGYPDTQYF.

The chain uses TRBV6-5 and TRBJ2-7; no definite D call. V lost 3 bases to trimming and J lost 4 bases, with 10 bases between them. This CDR3 spans 13 amino acids. In germline, CDR1 is MNHEY, CDR2 SVGAGI. CDR3 DNA sequence: TGTGCCAGCAGTTATCTGGCGGCATACGAGCAGTACTTC. This codes for CASSYLAAYEQYF.

This clone came up once. The chain combines TRBV28 with TRBJ1-2, with 8 bases aligning to TRBD1. Germline V gene lookup returns CDR1 MDHEN and CDR2 SYDVKM. The J segment lost 8 bases and the V segment lost 4 bases, leaving 15 bases of the junction unmatched. The CDR3 consists of 16 residues. The CDR3 loop is CASSSTGAHPLRGYTF. CDR3 coding DNA: TGTGCCAGCAGTTCGACAGGGGCCCACCCTCTACGAGGCTACACCTTC.

The chain links TRBV27 to TRBJ1-5; possible D gene TRBD1, 5 bases. V was shortened by 3 bases and J by 6 bases, with 9 bases between the two germline ends. Germline V gene lookup returns CDR1 MNHEY and CDR2 SMNVEV (reference sequence). The CDR3 totals 13 residues. CDR3 residues: CASSLRGPQPQHF. For the CDR3, the DNA is TGTGCCAGCAGTTTGAGGGGCCCTCAGCCCCAGCATTTT.

The chain is built from TRBV2 and TRBJ2-5; TRBD2 matches at 7 bases. The V gene's germline CDR1 is SNHLY and CDR2 FYNNEI. This CDR3 is built from 14 residues. Trimming cost V 5 bases and J 3 bases; bases outside gene matches: 6. CDR3 loop: CASSRSSGEETQYF. In DNA, the CDR3 is TGTGCCAGCAGTAGATCTAGCGGAGAAGAGACCCAGTACTTC.

This sequence joins TRBV21-1 and TRBJ1-4; the table's D call of TRBD1 was not tested on the DNA. TRBV21-1 is reported as a pseudogene. This CDR3 is built from 19 residues. CDR3 sequence: CASSNSRAGQGLTNEKLFF. CDR3 DNA sequence: TGTGCCAGCAGCAACAGCAGGGCGGGACAGGGCCTAACTAATGAAAAACTGTTTTTT.

This rearrangement joins TRBV20-1 to TRBJ2-3; D is ambiguous. Germline V gene data show CDR1 as DFQATT and CDR2 as SNEGSKA (reference sequence). The length of the CDR3 is 16 residues. Trimming removed 3 bases at V and 4 bases at J, with 20 bases between. CDR3 coding DNA: TGCAGTGCTAGTTACGGCCCCGGCAGTGGTTCAGATACGCAGTATTTT. This codes for CSASYGPGSGSDTQYF.

The chain joins TRBV7-9 to TRBJ1-6; maybe TRBD1 (5 bases). V was trimmed by 7 bases and J by 6 bases, leaving 22 bases between them. CDR1 SEHNR and CDR2 FQNEAQ come from the germline V gene (reference sequence). The length of the CDR3 is 17 residues. DNA of the CDR3: TGTGCCAGCACCTCTACCGTGATTGGGGGGACTAATTCACCCCTCCACTTT. Protein product: CASTSTVIGGTNSPLHF.

The V call is TRBV5-1, the J call TRBJ1-1, with unresolved D. Germline CDR1 is SGHRS and CDR2 is YFSETQ. The ends were cut back, 4 bases at V and 4 bases at J, with 14 bases in the middle. This CDR3 is 14 amino acids long. CDR3 bases: TGCGCCAGCAGCCTTGGGTGGGCGAGCACTGAAGCTTTCTTT. As protein: CASSLGWASTEAFF.

This sequence joins TRBV11-2 and TRBJ2-3; D gene unclear. Trimming shortened V by 2 bases and J by 4 bases, and 19 bases separated the two germline ends. CDR3 length: 17 residues. The germline CDR1 and CDR2 sequences are SGHAT and FQNNGV. CDR3 protein: CASSLQPILNGADTQYF. CDR3 sequence (DNA): TGTGCCAGCAGCTTACAACCCATCCTTAATGGGGCAGATACGCAGTATTTT.

The V call is TRBV11-3, the J call TRBJ2-1; D is tentatively TRBD1 or TRBD2 (5 bases each). CDR3 length: 14 amino acids. Trimming cost V 5 bases and J 8 bases, with 16 bases left between them. Germline-derived CDR1 and CDR2 are SGHNT and YENEEA. The DNA for the CDR3 is TGTGCCAGCAGCCCGGCCGGGACGAGGGATGAGCAGTTCTTC. Protein sequence: CASSPAGTRDEQFF.

The table lists this clone with a few counts. The gene calls are TRBV6-4 and TRBJ2-1, with 8 bases that match TRBD2. Germline V gene data show CDR1 as MRHNA and CDR2 as SNTAGT. Trimming at V came to 0 bases and at J to 4 bases, leaving 5 bases not matched to a gene. The length of the CDR3 is 16 residues. The CDR3 region is CASSDSASGLYNEQFF. For the CDR3, the DNA is TGTGCCAGCAGTGACTCTGCTAGCGGGCTATACAATGAGCAGTTCTTC.

This chain joins TRBV27 and TRBJ1-5; D is unresolved. The CDR3 is made up of 17 amino acids. V was clipped by 2 bases and J by 0 bases, with 14 bases between them. Germline assignment: CDR1 MNHEY and CDR2 SMNVEV (reference sequence). The CDR3 coding sequence is TGTGCCAGCAGTTTAAGCGGAGGACCCAATAGCAATCAGCCCCAGCATTTT. Translating it yields CASSLSGGPNSNQPQHF.

The rearrangement uses TRBV19 and TRBJ2-7; D may be TRBD1 (6 bases). The CDR3 contains 15 residues. The V end lost 7 bases, the J end lost 4 bases, and 20 bases lay between the germline ends. In germline, CDR1 is LNHDA, CDR2 SQIVND (reference sequence). This chain's CDR3 is CASTLKGEQGYEQYF. CDR3 DNA sequence: TGTGCCAGTACCCTAAAAGGGGAGCAGGGGTACGAGCAGTACTTC.